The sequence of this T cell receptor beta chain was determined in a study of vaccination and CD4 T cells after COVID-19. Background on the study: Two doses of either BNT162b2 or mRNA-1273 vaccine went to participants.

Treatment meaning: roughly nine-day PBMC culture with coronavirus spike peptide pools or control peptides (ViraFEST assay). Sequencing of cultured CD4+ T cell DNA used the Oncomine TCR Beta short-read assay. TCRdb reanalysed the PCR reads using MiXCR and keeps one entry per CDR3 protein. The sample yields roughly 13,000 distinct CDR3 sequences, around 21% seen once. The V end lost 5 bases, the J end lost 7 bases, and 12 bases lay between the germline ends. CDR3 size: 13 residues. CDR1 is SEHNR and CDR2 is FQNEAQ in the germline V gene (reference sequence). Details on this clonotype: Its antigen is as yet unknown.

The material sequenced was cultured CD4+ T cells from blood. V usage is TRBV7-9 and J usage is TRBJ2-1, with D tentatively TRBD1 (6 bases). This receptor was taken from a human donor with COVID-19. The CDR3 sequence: CASSTLRGNEQFF. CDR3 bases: TGTGCCAGCAGCACGCTCAGGGGTAATGAGCAGTTCTTC.